This T cell receptor beta chain was sequenced during a study of T cell responses to AZD1222 COVID-19 vaccine. In germline, CDR1 is MNHEY, CDR2 SVGEGT. With V trimmed by 5 bases and J by 9 bases, 8 bases remained unmatched. This CDR3 is built from 15 residues. Clones were read by immunoSEQ multiplex PCR, and TCRdb kept only the in-frame ones, dropping some. Here the sample spans approximately 96,000 clones, about 89% being singletons. This receptor was taken from an adult who received the AZD1222 COVID-19 vaccine. The starting material was peripheral blood, obtained 28 days after the second AZD1222 dose. The chain has TRBV6-2 or TRBV6-3 and TRBJ2-1; the match to TRBD2 covers 12 bases. The CDR3 spells CASSQTSGGIGEQFF. The CDR3 DNA follows: TGTGCCAGCAGTCAAACTAGCGGGGGGATAGGTGAGCAGTTCTTC.